This T cell receptor beta chain was identified during a study of neoadjuvant anti-PD-1 for oral cavity cancer. The CDR3 contains 15 residues. The germline gives CDR1 MNHEY, CDR2 SVGAGI. Trimming stripped 7 bases from V and 6 bases from J, with 18 bases between. These oral cavity squamous cell carcinomas were HPV-negative and locally advanced. Assay used: immunoSEQ multiplex PCR; TCRdb lists only in-frame clones, some missing. This sample yields approximately 74,000 clones, of which around 80% are seen a single time; around 3.1% belongs to the top ten. The chain has TRBV6-5 and TRBJ2-2; a possible D gene is TRBD1 (5 bases). The source material was PBMCs, sampled before nivolumab (anti-PD-1) treatment. This clonotype originated in a person aged 35 to 85 with oral cavity squamous cell carcinoma. CDR3 DNA sequence: TGTGCCAGCAATCAGGGAAATAAGGTGGCCGGGGAGCTGTTTTTT. It is translated as CASNQGNKVAGELFF.